Listed below are T cell receptor beta chains from one sample, sequenced in a study of shared clonotypes between healthy human individuals. Profiling relied on immunoSEQ multiplex PCR, and the TCRdb table lists in-frame clones only, not all of them. The table lists roughly 760,000 clones, around two thirds of them singletons, with 1.7% in the top ten. The sample was memory CD4+ T cells sorted from blood. The receptor set was obtained from a woman in her twenties or thirties in good health. Both conserved end residues are part of each CDR3. The order of the fields is D gene, V gene, clone size, J gene, CDR3 DNA, CDR3 protein. D genes are given only for firm matches. Size is omitted from some rows. Given values are once, few, many or a class for expanded clones.

d_call: NA
v_call: TRBV7-9
clone_size: NA
j_call: TRBJ2-7
cdr3_nt: TGTGCCAGCAGACCAAGCCGTGGCGAGAGGGCTTACGAGCAGTACTTC
cdr3_aa: CASRPSRGERAYEQYF

d_call: NA
v_call: TRBV5-1
clone_size: NA
j_call: TRBJ1-3
cdr3_nt: TGCGCCAGCAGCCTAACAGGGTCTGGAAACACCATATATTTT
cdr3_aa: CASSLTGSGNTIYF

d_call: NA
v_call: TRBV7-8
clone_size: NA
j_call: TRBJ2-7
cdr3_nt: TGTGCCAGCAGCTTTCGTAGGGCCTACGAGCAGTACTTC
cdr3_aa: CASSFRRAYEQYF

d_call: NA
v_call: TRBV5-5
clone_size: NA
j_call: TRBJ2-5
cdr3_nt: TGTGCCAGCAGCTTGGACGGGGGAGAGACCCAGTACTTC
cdr3_aa: CASSLDGGETQYF

d_call: TRBD1
v_call: TRBV18
clone_size: few
j_call: TRBJ1-2
cdr3_nt: TGTGCCAGCTCACCTGGGACAGGGGGCCCCTATGGCTACACCTTC
cdr3_aa: CASSPGTGGPYGYTF

d_call: NA
v_call: TRBV27
clone_size: NA
j_call: TRBJ2-7
cdr3_nt: TGTGCCAGCAGTTTATTGTGGGACACCACCTACGAGCAGTACTTC
cdr3_aa: CASSLLWDTTYEQYF

d_call: NA
v_call: TRBV21-1
clone_size: NA
j_call: TRBJ1-1
cdr3_nt: TGTGCCAGCAGCTCTACCCGGGGCACTGAAGCTTTCTTT
cdr3_aa: CASSSTRGTEAFF

d_call: TRBD2
v_call: TRBV18
clone_size: many
j_call: TRBJ2-4
cdr3_nt: TGTGCCAGCTCACCAGGACTAGCGGGAGGGCCGGCCAAAAACATTCAGTACTTC
cdr3_aa: CASSPGLAGGPAKNIQYF

d_call: NA
v_call: TRBV27
clone_size: NA
j_call: TRBJ2-1
cdr3_nt: TGTGCCAGCAGCGAAAACGCCTTCGGGAAGCTCGCAGTTCATGAGCAGTTCTTC
cdr3_aa: CASSENAFGKLAVHEQFF

d_call: NA
v_call: TRBV19
clone_size: NA
j_call: TRBJ2-7
cdr3_nt: TGTGCCAGTAGTATAGATCCTACAGGGCCGAGGAGCGAGCAGTACTTC
cdr3_aa: CASSIDPTGPRSEQYF

d_call: NA
v_call: TRBV5-5
clone_size: NA
j_call: TRBJ2-2
cdr3_nt: TGTGCCAGCAGCTTGGATGGGGGCACCGGGGAGCTGTTTTTT
cdr3_aa: CASSLDGGTGELFF

d_call: NA
v_call: TRBV19
clone_size: NA
j_call: TRBJ1-3
cdr3_nt: TGTGCCAGTAACGAAGACTACCACTCTGGAAACACCATATATTTT
cdr3_aa: CASNEDYHSGNTIYF

d_call: NA
v_call: TRBV6-5
clone_size: few
j_call: TRBJ1-5
cdr3_nt: TGTGCCCGGGGTGATAATCAGCCCCAGCATTTT
cdr3_aa: CARGDNQPQHF

d_call: NA
v_call: TRBV7-8
clone_size: NA
j_call: TRBJ2-2
cdr3_nt: TGTGCCAGCAGCTCGGACCGGCCTGGGAACACCGGGGAGCTGTTTTTT
cdr3_aa: CASSSDRPGNTGELFF

d_call: NA
v_call: TRBV5-1
clone_size: few
j_call: TRBJ1-2
cdr3_nt: TGCGCCAGCAGCTTGGAAGGGGCCGGGGGTTCAAACTATGGCTACACCTTC
cdr3_aa: CASSLEGAGGSNYGYTF

d_call: TRBD1
v_call: TRBV6-5
clone_size: NA
j_call: TRBJ2-7
cdr3_nt: TGTGCCAGCAGTTCAGTCGGGACAGGGTTCTTCGAGCAGTACTTC
cdr3_aa: CASSSVGTGFFEQYF

d_call: TRBD1
v_call: TRBV28
clone_size: NA
j_call: TRBJ2-7
cdr3_nt: TGTGCCAGCAGTTCATCGGACAGGGGATCCTACGAGCAGTACTTC
cdr3_aa: CASSSSDRGSYEQYF

d_call: TRBD1
v_call: TRBV5-1
clone_size: NA
j_call: TRBJ2-5
cdr3_nt: TGCGCCAGCAGCTCCTACCCCGGACAGGAAGAGACCCAGTACTTC
cdr3_aa: CASSSYPGQEETQYF

d_call: NA
v_call: TRBV11-2
clone_size: NA
j_call: TRBJ2-2
cdr3_nt: TGTGCCAGCAGCTTAAACGCCATGGCGGTGAACACCGGGGAGCTGTTTTTT
cdr3_aa: CASSLNAMAVNTGELFF

d_call: NA
v_call: TRBV6-6
clone_size: once
j_call: TRBJ1-2
cdr3_nt: TGTGCCAGCAGTCCGGACGGCTATGGCTACACCTTC
cdr3_aa: CASSPDGYGYTF

d_call: NA
v_call: TRBV28
clone_size: once
j_call: TRBJ1-2
cdr3_nt: TGTGCCAGCAGTCTATTACAGTCTAACTATGGCTACACCTTC
cdr3_aa: CASSLLQSNYGYTF

d_call: NA
v_call: TRBV4-1
clone_size: NA
j_call: TRBJ2-5
cdr3_nt: TGCGCCAGCAGCCAAGGGACGGAACCAAGACCTCAGTACTTC
cdr3_aa: CASSQGTEPRPQYF

d_call: NA
v_call: TRBV28
clone_size: NA
j_call: TRBJ2-1
cdr3_nt: TGTGCCAGCAGCCCCCCCTACGATTACAATGAGCAGTTCTTC
cdr3_aa: CASSPPYDYNEQFF

d_call: TRBD1
v_call: TRBV19
clone_size: NA
j_call: TRBJ2-1
cdr3_nt: TGTGCCAGTAGCGACAGGGCCTCCTACAATGAGCAGTTCTTC
cdr3_aa: CASSDRASYNEQFF

d_call: TRBD1
v_call: TRBV28
clone_size: NA
j_call: TRBJ1-2
cdr3_nt: TGTGCCAGCACCGGGACAGGGGGCGTAAGCACCTTC
cdr3_aa: CASTGTGGVSTF

d_call: NA
v_call: TRBV19
clone_size: NA
j_call: TRBJ1-1
cdr3_nt: TGTGCCAGTAGTATAGCTCAATACAGGAAGAACACTGAAGCTTTCTTT
cdr3_aa: CASSIAQYRKNTEAFF

d_call: TRBD2
v_call: TRBV7-2
clone_size: few
j_call: TRBJ2-1
cdr3_nt: TGTGCCAGCAGCTTGACCTTCTTTAGCGGGAGGGTCAATGAGCAGTTCTTC
cdr3_aa: CASSLTFFSGRVNEQFF

d_call: NA
v_call: TRBV28
clone_size: NA
j_call: TRBJ2-3
cdr3_nt: TGTGCCAGCAGTCAAGGGACTCACGCGTCTAGCACAGATACGCAGTATTTT
cdr3_aa: CASSQGTHASSTDTQYF

d_call: TRBD1
v_call: TRBV5-1
clone_size: NA
j_call: TRBJ1-2
cdr3_nt: TGCGCCAGCAGCTTGGGGACAGGGCTGAACTATGGCTACACCTTC
cdr3_aa: CASSLGTGLNYGYTF

d_call: TRBD1
v_call: TRBV7-9
clone_size: NA
j_call: TRBJ1-3
cdr3_nt: TGTGCCAGCAGCCCCTACACAGGGGACGGAAACACCATATATTTT
cdr3_aa: CASSPYTGDGNTIYF

d_call: NA
v_call: TRBV5-1
clone_size: NA
j_call: TRBJ2-7
cdr3_nt: TGCGCCAGCAGCTTGGATGGACCCGCAGACGAGCAGTACTTC
cdr3_aa: CASSLDGPADEQYF

d_call: NA
v_call: TRBV6-6
clone_size: once
j_call: TRBJ2-2
cdr3_nt: TGTGCCAGCAGTTTGGCAGAGAACACCGGGGAGCTGTTTTTT
cdr3_aa: CASSLAENTGELFF

d_call: NA
v_call: TRBV6-6
clone_size: once
j_call: TRBJ1-2
cdr3_nt: TGTGCCAGCAGACCGACCGAACAAAGCGGCTACACCTTC
cdr3_aa: CASRPTEQSGYTF

d_call: NA
v_call: TRBV2
clone_size: few
j_call: TRBJ1-2
cdr3_nt: TGTGCCAGCAGTGTTTCGCCGATTAACTATGGCTACACCTTC
cdr3_aa: CASSVSPINYGYTF

d_call: NA
v_call: TRBV19
clone_size: NA
j_call: TRBJ2-3
cdr3_nt: TGTGCCAGTAGTATACGGGTCATTATCCGAAGCACAGATACGCAGTATTTT
cdr3_aa: CASSIRVIIRSTDTQYF

d_call: NA
v_call: TRBV30
clone_size: few
j_call: TRBJ2-5
cdr3_nt: TGTGCCTGGAGTGTACAGGGAGAGACCCAGTACTTC
cdr3_aa: CAWSVQGETQYF

d_call: NA
v_call: TRBV7-2
clone_size: NA
j_call: TRBJ1-1
cdr3_nt: TGTGCCAGCAGCTTAGATAAGGTTGTTCAGAGAGCTTTCTTT
cdr3_aa: CASSLDKVVQRAFF

d_call: TRBD2
v_call: TRBV5-4
clone_size: NA
j_call: TRBJ2-1
cdr3_nt: TGTGCCAGCAGTTCAGCGGGAGGGCCGGCCTACAATGAGCAGTTCTTC
cdr3_aa: CASSSAGGPAYNEQFF

d_call: NA
v_call: TRBV5-1
clone_size: NA
j_call: TRBJ1-2
cdr3_nt: TGCGCCAGCAGCCAAGAACCGACAGATACCTATGGCTACACCTTC
cdr3_aa: CASSQEPTDTYGYTF

d_call: NA
v_call: TRBV11-2
clone_size: NA
j_call: TRBJ1-5
cdr3_nt: TGTGCCAGCAGCCCGGATCAGCCCCAGCATTTT
cdr3_aa: CASSPDQPQHF

d_call: NA
v_call: TRBV5-1
clone_size: once
j_call: TRBJ2-7
cdr3_nt: TGCGCCAGCAGCTTCGCGGGTTCCGGGAGCGAGCAGTACTTC
cdr3_aa: CASSFAGSGSEQYF

d_call: NA
v_call: TRBV5-5
clone_size: NA
j_call: TRBJ2-7
cdr3_nt: TGTGCCAGCAGCTTGATGGGGGCGGGTTTCTACGAGCAGTACTTC
cdr3_aa: CASSLMGAGFYEQYF

d_call: NA
v_call: TRBV11-2
clone_size: NA
j_call: TRBJ2-5
cdr3_nt: TGTGCCAGCAGCTTATTTACAGAGACCCAGTACTTC
cdr3_aa: CASSLFTETQYF

d_call: NA
v_call: TRBV5-1
clone_size: NA
j_call: TRBJ1-1
cdr3_nt: TGCGCCAGCAGCTTGGTAGGGCCAGGGAGCACTGAAGCTTTCTTT
cdr3_aa: CASSLVGPGSTEAFF

d_call: TRBD1
v_call: TRBV7-7
clone_size: NA
j_call: TRBJ2-7
cdr3_nt: TGTGCCAGCAGCTCCGGACAGGGGGGTCACGAGCAGTACTTC
cdr3_aa: CASSSGQGGHEQYF

d_call: TRBD1
v_call: TRBV28
clone_size: NA
j_call: TRBJ1-1
cdr3_nt: TGTGCCAGCAGTCCACCGGGACAGGATCCCACTGAAGCTTTCTTT
cdr3_aa: CASSPPGQDPTEAFF

d_call: NA
v_call: TRBV28
clone_size: NA
j_call: TRBJ2-1
cdr3_nt: TGTGCCAGCAGTTTCCCCTTTTCCAGCGAGTCGTTCTTC
cdr3_aa: CASSFPFSSESFF

d_call: NA
v_call: TRBV5-1
clone_size: NA
j_call: TRBJ2-1
cdr3_nt: TGCGCCAGCAGCTTGCTCGCGGCTGGGAATGAGCAGTTCTTC
cdr3_aa: CASSLLAAGNEQFF

d_call: NA
v_call: TRBV30
clone_size: NA
j_call: TRBJ1-2
cdr3_nt: TGTGCCTGGAGTCCGACAGGCCTGGACTACACCTTC
cdr3_aa: CAWSPTGLDYTF

d_call: NA
v_call: TRBV18
clone_size: NA
j_call: TRBJ2-5
cdr3_nt: TGTGCCAGCTCACCACCGGCCCAGCAAGAGACCCAGTACTTC
cdr3_aa: CASSPPAQQETQYF

d_call: NA
v_call: TRBV21-1
clone_size: NA
j_call: TRBJ1-2
cdr3_nt: TGTGCCAGCAGCAAAGTTGAAGGGCACTATGGCTACACCTTC
cdr3_aa: CASSKVEGHYGYTF

d_call: NA
v_call: TRBV28
clone_size: NA
j_call: TRBJ2-5
cdr3_nt: TGTGCCAGCAGTTTATGGGGGGTTGGCGAGACCCAGTACTTC
cdr3_aa: CASSLWGVGETQYF

d_call: NA
v_call: TRBV6-1
clone_size: NA
j_call: TRBJ1-2
cdr3_nt: TGTGCCAGCAGTGAATCAGGAGGATATGGCTACACCTTC
cdr3_aa: CASSESGGYGYTF